This is a list of T cell receptor beta chains from one sample in a study of naive and memory T cell subsets. MiXCR was run by TCRdb on the UMI-ligation and nested PCR reads, yielding one entry per CDR3 protein. The repertoire holds roughly 100,000 distinct CDR3 sequences, 13% to 15% seen once, with approximately 2.8% in the top ten. Sequenced material: naive CD8+ T cells from blood. These receptors were obtained from a human donor in good health. CDR3s include the opening cysteine and the closing phenylalanine or tryptophan. Each record gives: clone size, D gene, V gene, CDR3 protein. The D gene is left open where the match is weak. Clone size is stated in some rows and not others, as once, few, many or a class when expanded.

size: few
D: .
V: TRBV5-7
CDR3: CASTLTGPNYGYTF

size: .
D: .
V: TRBV3-1
CDR3: CASSLEGTTSAVDEQFF

size: .
D: TRBD2
V: TRBV2
CDR3: CASSSPSGTGELFF

size: many
D: .
V: TRBV4-3
CDR3: CASSQEGPGNTEAFF

size: many
D: TRBD2
V: TRBV27
CDR3: CASSLGAGTSGEQYF

size: .
D: .
V: TRBV12-3/TRBV12-4
CDR3: CASSFTAGNQPQHF

size: .
D: TRBD1
V: TRBV7-9
CDR3: CASSGTGAEAFF

size: .
D: .
V: TRBV6-2/TRBV6-3
CDR3: CASQAVPTTEAFF

size: .
D: .
V: TRBV20-1
CDR3: CSASPLGSGRWGETQYF

size: many
D: .
V: TRBV18
CDR3: CASSPRPVLGRSYNEQFF

size: few
D: TRBD2
V: TRBV20-1
CDR3: CSAKGLAGGLGNEQFF

size: few
D: TRBD1
V: TRBV15
CDR3: CATSRDRGYSPLHF

size: .
D: TRBD1
V: TRBV4-2
CDR3: CASSQIPLPHGQAQYF

size: .
D: .
V: TRBV13
CDR3: CASSLRLQAPSTDTQYF